A selection of T cell receptor beta chains follows, all from one sample in a study of T-cell memory formation after mild COVID-19. TCRdb re-analysed the 5' RACE reads in MiXCR, keeping a single row per CDR3 protein. The sample records about 250,000 distinct CDR3 sequences, roughly 17% being singletons. The material sequenced was PBMCs or a T cell subset sorted from them (not recorded which). The receptors were sampled from a man between 18 and 29 years old who had mild COVID-19 (a few samples of this study predate the infection). Cell type and time point are not known. Both conserved end residues are trimmed from each CDR3.

V: TRBV7-2
CDR3: ASSLGLGSYNEQF

V: TRBV5-1
CDR3: ASSSGQGLSTQY

V: TRBV6-8
CDR3: ASSTTGVSASGYNEQF

V: TRBV7-6
CDR3: ASSLDGGPYGYT

V: TRBV12-3/TRBV12-4
CDR3: ASSLRTGGVYGYT

V: TRBV7-9
CDR3: ASSSRREMNTEAF

V: TRBV7-9
CDR3: ASSLVRATGYGYT

V: TRBV4-2
CDR3: ASSHSDTQY

V: TRBV20-1
CDR3: SPKGGGETQY

V: TRBV29-1
CDR3: SVARGTTEAF

V: TRBV6-6
CDR3: ASSYGSSNSPLH

V: TRBV29-1
CDR3: SVGTGGTDTQY

V: TRBV7-8
CDR3: ASSPGQVQPQH

V: TRBV29-1
CDR3: SAPGLAGGDTQY

V: TRBV12-3/TRBV12-4
CDR3: ASSVLAGATDTQY

V: TRBV12-3/TRBV12-4
CDR3: ASSKDREQDTQY

V: TRBV6-5
CDR3: ASSHYRVGTDTQY

V: TRBV4-1
CDR3: ASSQVWGRGNQPQH

V: TRBV7-8
CDR3: ASSMGGQETQY

V: TRBV25-1
CDR3: ASRARGGGTEAF

V: TRBV4-3
CDR3: ASSLGGSQPQH

V: TRBV4-1
CDR3: ASSQAAGGGEQF

V: TRBV6-5
CDR3: ASSYRASVLFEQY

V: TRBV6-2/TRBV6-3
CDR3: AAETDNSPLH

V: TRBV12-3/TRBV12-4
CDR3: ASSLWDSNTEAF

V: TRBV4-3
CDR3: ASSQGRTGGYQETQY

V: TRBV6-5
CDR3: ASSYKWASTDTQY

V: TRBV27
CDR3: ASRQVYNSPLH

V: TRBV7-9
CDR3: ASSLGLGQYTGELF

V: TRBV12-3/TRBV12-4
CDR3: ASSLAGGPGPLHEQY

V: TRBV5-1
CDR3: ASSYQPNQPQH

V: TRBV7-2
CDR3: ASTPERGAPETQY

V: TRBV7-3
CDR3: ASSLANSVTDTQY

V: TRBV6-5
CDR3: ASSPLGGESNQPQH

V: TRBV20-1
CDR3: SARDRDRYNEQF

V: TRBV5-1
CDR3: ASSLSASTYEQY

V: TRBV20-1
CDR3: SASDPRGDSGETQY

V: TRBV5-6
CDR3: ASTSSPGPVTDTQY

V: TRBV5-8
CDR3: ASASGTADSPLH

V: TRBV5-5
CDR3: ASSSGLAGGWQY

V: TRBV10-3
CDR3: AIRPGTTIETDTQY

V: TRBV10-1
CDR3: ASSDRAGEETQY